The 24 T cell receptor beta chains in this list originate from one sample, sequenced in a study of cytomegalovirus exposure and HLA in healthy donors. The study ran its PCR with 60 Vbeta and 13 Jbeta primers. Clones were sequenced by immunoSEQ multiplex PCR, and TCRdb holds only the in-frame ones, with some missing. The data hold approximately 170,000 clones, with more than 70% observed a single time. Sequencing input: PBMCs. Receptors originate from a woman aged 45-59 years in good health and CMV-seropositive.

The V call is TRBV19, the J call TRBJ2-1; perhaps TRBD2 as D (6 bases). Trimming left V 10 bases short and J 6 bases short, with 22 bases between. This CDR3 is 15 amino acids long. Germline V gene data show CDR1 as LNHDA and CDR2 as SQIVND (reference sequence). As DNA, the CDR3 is TGTGCCACCGCAGGCGGGATTCGATTGGGCAATGAGCAGTTCTTC. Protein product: CATAGGIRLGNEQFF.

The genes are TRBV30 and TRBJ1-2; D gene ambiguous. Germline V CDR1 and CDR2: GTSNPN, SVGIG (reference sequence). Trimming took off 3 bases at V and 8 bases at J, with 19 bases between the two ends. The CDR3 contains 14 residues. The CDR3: CAWSNVVRGGGYTF. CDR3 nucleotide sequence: TGTGCCTGGAGCAATGTAGTTCGGGGAGGCGGCTACACCTTC.

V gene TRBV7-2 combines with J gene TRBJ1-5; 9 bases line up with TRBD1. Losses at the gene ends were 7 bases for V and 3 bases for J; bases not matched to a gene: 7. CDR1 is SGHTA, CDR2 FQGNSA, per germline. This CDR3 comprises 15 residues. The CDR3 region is CASTPGQGYNQPQHF. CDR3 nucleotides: TGTGCCAGCACCCCGGGACAGGGATACAATCAGCCCCAGCATTTT.

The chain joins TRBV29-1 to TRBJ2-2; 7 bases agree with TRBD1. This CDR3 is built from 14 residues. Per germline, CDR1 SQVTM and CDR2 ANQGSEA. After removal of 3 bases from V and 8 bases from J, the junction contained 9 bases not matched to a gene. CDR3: CSVDLVRGWGELFF. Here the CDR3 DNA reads TGCAGCGTTGATCTAGTCAGGGGGTGGGGGGAGCTGTTTTTT.

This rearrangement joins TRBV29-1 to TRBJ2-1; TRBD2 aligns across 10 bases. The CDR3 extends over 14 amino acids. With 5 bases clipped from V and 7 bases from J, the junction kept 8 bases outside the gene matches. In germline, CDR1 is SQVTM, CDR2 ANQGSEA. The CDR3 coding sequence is TGCAGCGTTCGAGCTAGCGGGGGATTAAATGAGCAGTTCTTC. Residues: CSVRASGGLNEQFF.

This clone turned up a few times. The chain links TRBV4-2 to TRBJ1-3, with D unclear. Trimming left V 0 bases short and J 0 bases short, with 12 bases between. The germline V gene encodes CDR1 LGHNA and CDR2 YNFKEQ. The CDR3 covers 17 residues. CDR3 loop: CASSQDPSGYSGNTIYF. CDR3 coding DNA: TGTGCCAGCAGCCAAGATCCCAGCGGTTACTCTGGAAACACCATATATTTT.

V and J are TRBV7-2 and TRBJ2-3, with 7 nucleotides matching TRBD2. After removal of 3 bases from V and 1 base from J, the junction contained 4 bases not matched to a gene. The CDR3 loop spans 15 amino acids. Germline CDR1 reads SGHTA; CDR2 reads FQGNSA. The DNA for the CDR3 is TGTGCCAGCAGCTTTGCGGCGGGAGGCACAGATACGCAGTATTTT. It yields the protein CASSFAAGGTDTQYF.

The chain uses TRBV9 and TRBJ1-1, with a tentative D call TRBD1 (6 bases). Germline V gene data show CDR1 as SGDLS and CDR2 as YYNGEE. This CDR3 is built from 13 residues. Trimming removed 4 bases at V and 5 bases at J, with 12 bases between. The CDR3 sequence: CASSPGAWTEAFF. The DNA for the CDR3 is TGTGCCAGCAGCCCAGGGGCCTGGACTGAAGCTTTCTTT.

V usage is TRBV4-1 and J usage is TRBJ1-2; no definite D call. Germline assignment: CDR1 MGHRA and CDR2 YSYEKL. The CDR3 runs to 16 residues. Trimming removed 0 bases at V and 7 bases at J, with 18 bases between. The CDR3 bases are TGCGCCAGCAGCCAAGATCGAGGCCCCCGGGTCGGTGGCTACACCTTC. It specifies CASSQDRGPRVGGYTF.

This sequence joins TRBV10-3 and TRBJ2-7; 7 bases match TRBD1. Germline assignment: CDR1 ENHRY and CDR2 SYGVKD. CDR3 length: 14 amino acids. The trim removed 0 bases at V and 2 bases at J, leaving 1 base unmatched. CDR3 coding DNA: TGTGCCATCAGTGAGTCGGGACAGCCCTACGAGCAGTACTTC. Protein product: CAISESGQPYEQYF.

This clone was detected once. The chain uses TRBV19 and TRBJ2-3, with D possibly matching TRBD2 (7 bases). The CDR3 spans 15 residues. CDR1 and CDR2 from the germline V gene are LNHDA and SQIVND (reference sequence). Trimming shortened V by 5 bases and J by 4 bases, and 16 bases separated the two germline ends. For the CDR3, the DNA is TGTGCCAGTAGTCGACTGGGGGGGCTTGCAGATACGCAGTATTTT. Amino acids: CASSRLGGLADTQYF.

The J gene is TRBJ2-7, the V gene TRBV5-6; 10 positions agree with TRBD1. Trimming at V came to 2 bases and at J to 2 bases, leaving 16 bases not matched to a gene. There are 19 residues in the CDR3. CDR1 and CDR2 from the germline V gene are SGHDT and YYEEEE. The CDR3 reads CASSFWTGGILAAPYEQYF. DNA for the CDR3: TGTGCCAGCAGCTTTTGGACAGGGGGAATCCTAGCGGCTCCCTACGAGCAGTACTTC.

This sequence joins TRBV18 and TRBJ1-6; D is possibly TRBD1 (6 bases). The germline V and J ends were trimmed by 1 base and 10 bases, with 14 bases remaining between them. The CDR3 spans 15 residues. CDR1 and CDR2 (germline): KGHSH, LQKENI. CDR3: CASSPRTGSESPLHF. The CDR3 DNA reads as TGTGCCAGCTCACCACGAACAGGGTCTGAGTCACCCCTCCACTTT.

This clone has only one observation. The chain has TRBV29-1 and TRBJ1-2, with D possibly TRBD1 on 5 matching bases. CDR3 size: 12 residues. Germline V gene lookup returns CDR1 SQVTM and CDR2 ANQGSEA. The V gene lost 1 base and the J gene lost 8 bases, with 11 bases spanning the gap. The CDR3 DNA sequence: TGCAGCGTTGAAGGGCCAGGGTTGGGCTACACCTTC. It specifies CSVEGPGLGYTF.

CDR3 bases: TGTGCCTGGAGTGCCCCAAGCCCAACAGATACGCAGTATTTT. Protein: CAWSAPSPTDTQYF. This chain uses TRBV30 with TRBJ2-3; D unclear. Trimming took off 1 base at V and 3 bases at J, with 11 bases between the two ends. In germline, CDR1 is GTSNPN, CDR2 SVGIG (reference sequence). CDR3 length equals 14 residues. Complete variable domain (other parts from reference TRBV30 and TRBJ2-3): SQTIHQWPATLVQPVGSPLSLECTVEGTSNPNLYWYRQAAGRGLQLLFYSVGIGQISSEVPQNLSASRPQDRQFILSSKKLLLSDSGFYLCAWSAPSPTDTQYFGPGTRLTVL.

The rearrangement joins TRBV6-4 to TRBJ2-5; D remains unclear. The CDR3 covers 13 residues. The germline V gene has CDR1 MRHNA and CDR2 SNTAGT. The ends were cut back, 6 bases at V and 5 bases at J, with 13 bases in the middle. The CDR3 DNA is TGTGCCAGCAGCCAAGACTGGTGGGAGACCCAGTACTTC. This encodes CASSQDWWETQYF.

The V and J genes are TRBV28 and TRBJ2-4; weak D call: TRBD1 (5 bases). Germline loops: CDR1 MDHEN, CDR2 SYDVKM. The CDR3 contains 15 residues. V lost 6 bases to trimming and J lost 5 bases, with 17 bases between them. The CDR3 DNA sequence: TGTGCCAGCAGCCTGACGCAGGGTTCCCAAAACATTCAGTACTTC. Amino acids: CASSLTQGSQNIQYF.

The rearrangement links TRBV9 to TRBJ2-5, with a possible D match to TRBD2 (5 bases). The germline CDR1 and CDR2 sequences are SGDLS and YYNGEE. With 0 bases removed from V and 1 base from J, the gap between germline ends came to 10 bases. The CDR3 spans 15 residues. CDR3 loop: CASSVAGRVQETQYF. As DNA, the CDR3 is TGTGCCAGCAGCGTAGCTGGGCGGGTCCAAGAGACCCAGTACTTC.

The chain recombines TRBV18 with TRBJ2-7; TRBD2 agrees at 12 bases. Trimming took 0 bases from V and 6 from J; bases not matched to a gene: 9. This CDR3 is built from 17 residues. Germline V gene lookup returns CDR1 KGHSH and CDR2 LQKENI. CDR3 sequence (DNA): TGTGCCAGCTCACCACCGAACGGACTAGCGGGATCTAGCGAGCAGTACTTC. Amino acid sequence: CASSPPNGLAGSSEQYF.

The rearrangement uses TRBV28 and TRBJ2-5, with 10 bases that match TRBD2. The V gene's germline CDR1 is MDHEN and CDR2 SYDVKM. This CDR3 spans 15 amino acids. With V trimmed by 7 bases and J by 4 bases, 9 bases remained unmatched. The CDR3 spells CASTPSGRAGETQYF. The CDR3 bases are TGTGCCAGCACCCCGAGCGGGAGGGCCGGAGAGACCCAGTACTTC. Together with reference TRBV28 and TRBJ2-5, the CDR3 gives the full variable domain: DVKVTQSSRYLVKRTGEKVFLECVQDMDHENMFWYRQDPGLGLRLIYFSYDVKMKEKGDIPEGYSVSREKKERFSLILESASTNQTSMYLCASTPSGRAGETQYFGPGTRLLVL.

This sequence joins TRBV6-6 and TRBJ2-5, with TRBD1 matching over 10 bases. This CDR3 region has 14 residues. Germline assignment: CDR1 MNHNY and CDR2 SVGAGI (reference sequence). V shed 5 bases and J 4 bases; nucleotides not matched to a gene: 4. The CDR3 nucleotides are TGTGCCAGCAGTCCCGGACAGGGGGGAGAGACCCAGTACTTC. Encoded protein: CASSPGQGGETQYF.

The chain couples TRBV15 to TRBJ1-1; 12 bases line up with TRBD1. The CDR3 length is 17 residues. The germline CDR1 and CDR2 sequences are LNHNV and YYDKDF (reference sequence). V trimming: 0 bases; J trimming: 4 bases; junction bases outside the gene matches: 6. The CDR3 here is CATSRDGTGGLITEAFF. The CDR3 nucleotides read TGTGCCACCAGCAGAGATGGGACAGGGGGCTTGATCACTGAAGCTTTCTTT.

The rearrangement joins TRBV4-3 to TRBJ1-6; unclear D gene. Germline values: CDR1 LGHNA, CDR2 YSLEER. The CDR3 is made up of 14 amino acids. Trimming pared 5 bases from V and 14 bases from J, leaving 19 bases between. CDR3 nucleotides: TGCGCCAGCAGCTATAATTCCCTACCGGGGACCCTCCACTTT. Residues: CASSYNSLPGTLHF.

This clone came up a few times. CDR3 region: CASSLAQRSYEQYF. The CDR3 DNA reads as TGCGCCAGCAGCTTGGCTCAGCGCTCCTACGAGCAGTACTTC. This sequence joins TRBV5-1 and TRBJ2-7; D is undetermined. V was cut by 0 bases and J by 0 bases, with 7 bases left in between. The CDR3 is 14 residues long. Per germline, CDR1 SGHRS and CDR2 YFSETQ.